The clone carrying this TCR beta chain showed up just a few times. Construction of TCR beta libraries relied on iRepertoire HTBI primers and on Arm-PCR targeting CDR3 regions. TCRdb fed the multiplex PCR reads into MiXCR, producing one record per CDR3 protein. The repertoire has 500,000 to 700,000 distinct CDR3 sequences, around 30% of them found once; the top ten carry about 40%. The data belong to a study of regulatory T cells in long-lasting Graves disease. CDR3 size: 14 residues. Deletions cut 0 bases from V and 1 base from J, with 9 bases between. Germline values: CDR1 DFQATT, CDR2 SNEGSKA (reference sequence). The time point was: persistent/refractory GD, antithyroid drugs over 5 years with positive TRAb. Isolated PBMC RNA provided the starting material for the TCR library. Diagnoses of Graves' disease were made by American Thyroid Association guidelines.

The receptor was derived from a female donor with Graves disease. The V call is TRBV20-1, the J call TRBJ1-1; D remains ambiguous. The sequencing here drew on peripheral blood mononuclear cells (PBMCs), taken when the disease was refractory, from a patient treated with antithyroid drugs. The CDR3 loop reads CSARDADWNTEAFF. DNA of the CDR3: TGCAGTGCTAGAGACGCCGATTGGAACACTGAAGCTTTCTTT.